This record concerns one T cell receptor beta chain sequence. The sample belongs to a study of T cell responses to AZD1222 COVID-19 vaccine. The protocol was immunoSEQ multiplex PCR, while the TCRdb copy is restricted to in-frame clones and leaves out a portion. The table lists under 200,000 clones, around 92% of them singletons. From germline, CDR1 is PRHDT and CDR2 FYEKMQ (reference sequence). The V end lost 4 bases, the J end lost 4 bases, and 18 bases lay between the germline ends. The CDR3 extends over 16 amino acids. The sample consisted of peripheral blood, taken on day 0 of AZD1222 vaccination. The sequence derives from an adult in good health. V is TRBV13 and J is TRBJ2-3; D perhaps matches TRBD2 (7 bases). The CDR3 reads CASSSTWGGAADTQYF. CDR3 bases: TGTGCCAGCAGCTCCACTTGGGGGGGGGCCGCAGATACGCAGTATTTT.